These 25 T cell receptor beta chains originate from one sample sequenced in a study of T-cell reconstitution after alpha-beta-depleted transplantation in children. Unique molecular identifiers were incorporated during preparation of the TCRbeta library. TCRdb reprocessed the PCR reads with MiXCR, giving one entry per CDR3 protein. The sample yields under 75,000 distinct CDR3 sequences, about 11% seen once. The sample was PBMCs, taken before TCRalphabeta/CD19-depleted stem cell transplant. These receptors were obtained from a boy between 5 and 17 years old with acute myeloid leukemia, due to receive a stem cell transplant.

The chain is built from TRBV20-1 and TRBJ1-3; D is unclear. The CDR3 has 12 amino acids. Trimming shortened V by 5 bases and J by 3 bases, and 8 bases separated the two germline ends. Germline CDR1 is DFQATT and CDR2 is SNEGSKA (reference sequence). The CDR3 coding sequence is TGCAGTGCTTCAATCAGTGGAAACACCATATATTTT. This sequence encodes CSASISGNTIYF.

This clonotype was counted at least ten times. This chain connects TRBV28 to TRBJ2-1; TRBD1 is a possible D gene (6 bases). Germline values: CDR1 MDHEN, CDR2 SYDVKM. This CDR3 comprises 15 residues. V lost 2 bases and J 2 bases, leaving 10 bases between the germline ends. CDR3 in amino acids: CASSLNRETYNEQFF. The CDR3 DNA follows: TGTGCCAGCAGTTTAAACAGGGAAACCTACAATGAGCAGTTCTTC.

The chain has TRBV7-6 and TRBJ2-3; possibly TRBD1 or TRBD2 for D (5 bases each). Trimming shortened V by 5 bases and J by 4 bases, and 10 bases separated the two germline ends. The CDR3 runs 13 residues. CDR1 and CDR2 from the germline V gene are SGHVS and FNYEAQ. The CDR3 DNA is TGTGCCAGCAGCCGGGACCCAGCAGATACGCAGTATTTT. Translating gives CASSRDPADTQYF.

In this sample, this clonotype turned up many times. The chain has TRBV3-1 and TRBJ2-3; 10 bases match TRBD2. CDR1 LGHDT and CDR2 YNNKEL come from the germline V gene (reference sequence). The V segment lost 0 bases and the J segment 4 bases; nucleotides outside the gene matches: 13. The CDR3 loop spans 19 amino acids. In DNA, the CDR3 is TGTGCCAGCAGCCAAGATCTTTCCCAACTAGCGGGAATCCCAGATACGCAGTATTTT. Translating gives CASSQDLSQLAGIPDTQYF.

This clonotype was seen ten or more times. The rearrangement links TRBV11-2 to TRBJ2-3, with 7 bases fitting TRBD2. The CDR3 has 15 residues. The ends lost 3 bases at V and 3 bases at J; junction bases unmatched: 6. Germline V gene data show CDR1 as SGHAT and CDR2 as FQNNGV. CDR3 coding DNA: TGTGCCAGCAGCTTTTCTAGGACTAGAACAGATACGCAGTATTTT. It encodes CASSFSRTRTDTQYF.

This clonotype was found many times. The chain is built from TRBV5-1 and TRBJ1-6, with a weak D call TRBD1 (6 bases). This CDR3 has 14 amino acids. Trimming stripped 4 bases from V and 8 bases from J, with 13 bases between. The V gene's germline CDR1 is SGHRS and CDR2 YFSETQ. The CDR3 nucleotides read TGCGCCAGCAGCGTGACAGGTGGCGATTCACCCCTCCACTTT. Its protein product is CASSVTGGDSPLHF.

This clonotype came up many times. J is TRBJ1-6 and V is TRBV13; tentative D call: TRBD1 (5 bases). The V and J ends lost 0 bases and 15 bases respectively, with 6 bases between them. The germline V gene encodes CDR1 PRHDT and CDR2 FYEKMQ (reference sequence). The CDR3 spans 11 residues. The DNA of the CDR3 is TGTGCCAGCAGCTTAGGGGGGGACCTCCACTTT. Translation: CASSLGGDLHF.

For this clonotype: With a much larger clone just one base away, this may be a read error. The rearrangement links TRBV7-2 to TRBJ1-5; TRBD1 might be the D (6 bases). The CDR3 covers 15 residues. Germline values: CDR1 SGHTA, CDR2 FQGNSA. V was cut by 3 bases and J by 9 bases, with 18 bases left in between. The CDR3 DNA follows: TGTGCCAGCAGCTTGGGGGGGCGCTTAGGACGGCCCCAGCATTTT. This codes for CASSLGGRLGRPQHF.

Many counts were recorded for this clonotype. The V call is TRBV4-2, the J call TRBJ2-5; no clear D. CDR1 LGHNA and CDR2 YNFKEQ come from the germline V gene. CDR3 size: 13 residues. V lost 5 bases and J 3 bases, leaving 10 bases between the germline ends. The CDR3: CASSSGQKETQYF. The DNA for the CDR3 is TGTGCCAGCAGCTCCGGGCAGAAAGAGACCCAGTACTTC.

This clonotype has a count of ten or more. V usage is TRBV6-5 and J usage is TRBJ2-3; perhaps TRBD1 as D (5 bases). There are 12 residues in the CDR3. Germline values: CDR1 MNHEY, CDR2 SVGAGI. Trimming removed 6 bases at V and 6 bases at J, with 10 bases between. The CDR3 DNA sequence: TGTGCCAGCAGCCCAGGGTCCGATACGCAGTATTTT. Translated, it gives CASSPGSDTQYF.

This clonotype came up many times. The gene calls are TRBV7-9 and TRBJ2-4, with D possibly TRBD1 on 5 matching bases. This CDR3 is 15 amino acids long. Trimming removed 4 bases from V and 8 bases from J, with 18 bases in between. Germline V gene lookup returns CDR1 SEHNR and CDR2 FQNEAQ (reference sequence). CDR3 sequence (DNA): TGTGCCAGCAGCTCTCGTGGGGCAGCAAGCTACATTCAGTACTTC. Its protein product is CASSSRGAASYIQYF.

In this sample, this clonotype turned up many times. The rearrangement links TRBV20-1 to TRBJ2-7; 8 bases line up with TRBD2. Losses at the gene ends were 4 bases for V and 6 bases for J; bases not matched to a gene: 5. CDR1 DFQATT and CDR2 SNEGSKA come from the germline V gene (reference sequence). CDR3 length: 12 amino acids. The CDR3 protein is CSATGLVSEQYF. The DNA of the CDR3 is TGCAGTGCTACGGGACTAGTCTCCGAGCAGTACTTC.

There are many counts of this clonotype. V gene TRBV10-3 combines with J gene TRBJ2-7; TRBD2 aligns across 8 bases. This CDR3 region has 18 residues. The J segment lost 2 bases and the V segment lost 9 bases, leaving 21 bases of the junction unmatched. Germline CDR1 reads ENHRY; CDR2 reads SYGVKD. The CDR3 coding sequence is TGTGCCATAACCCCTTGCGGGGGGCGAAAATATTGCCCCTACGAGCAGTACGTC. Translating it yields CAITPCGGRKYCPYEQYV.

This clonotype was seen at least ten times. This chain uses TRBV4-3 with TRBJ1-2; no definite D call. There are 13 residues in the CDR3. V was trimmed by 1 base and J by 7 bases, leaving 10 bases between them. Germline V lookup: CDR1 LGHNA, CDR2 YSLEER. The CDR3, as DNA: TGCGCCAGCAGCCAAGCCTTCTCGGGTGGCTACACCTTC. Encoded protein: CASSQAFSGGYTF.

The chain joins TRBV28 to TRBJ2-1, with 14 bases that match TRBD2. From germline, CDR1 is MDHEN and CDR2 SYDVKM. Germline trimming cut 2 bases from V and 7 bases from J; bases unmatched to any gene: 7. CDR3 length equals 17 residues. CDR3 sequence (DNA): TGTGCCAGCAGTTTACGGACTAGCGGGGGGTCTCATAATGAGCAGTTCTTC. Its translation is CASSLRTSGGSHNEQFF. Combining the CDR3 with reference TRBV28 and TRBJ2-1 gives the whole variable domain DVKVTQSSRYLVKRTGEKVFLECVQDMDHENMFWYRQDPGLGLRLIYFSYDVKMKEKGDIPEGYSVSREKKERFSLILESASTNQTSMYLCASSLRTSGGSHNEQFFGPGTRLTVL.

In its sample, this clonotype was seen many times. The genes are TRBV5-1 and TRBJ2-2; TRBD2 agrees at 7 bases. The V segment lost 7 bases and the J segment 0 bases; nucleotides outside the gene matches: 6. The CDR3 is made up of 15 amino acids. Looked up from germline, CDR1 is SGHRS and CDR2 is YFSETQ. The CDR3 loop reads CASSGGISNTGELFF. The CDR3 DNA reads TGCGCCAGCTCGGGGGGTATTTCGAACACCGGGGAGCTGTTTTTT.

The J gene is TRBJ2-7, the V gene TRBV7-2, with 8 positions matching TRBD2. The CDR3 sequence is 15 residues long. Losses at the gene ends were 4 bases for V and 2 bases for J; bases not matched to a gene: 7. The germline V gene encodes CDR1 SGHTA and CDR2 FQGNSA. CDR3 sequence reads: CASSYRSGSPYEQYF. For the CDR3, the DNA is TGTGCCAGCAGCTATCGAAGCGGGAGCCCCTACGAGCAGTACTTC.

This clonotype was recorded at least ten times. This chain joins TRBV20-1 and TRBJ2-1; D ambiguous. CDR1 is DFQATT and CDR2 is SNEGSKA in the germline V gene (reference sequence). The CDR3 length is 11 residues. Trimming shortened V by 5 bases and J by 7 bases, and 9 bases separated the two germline ends. CDR3 in DNA: TGCAGTGCTGATAAGAGGAATGAGCAGTTCTTC. Translated: CSADKRNEQFF.

This clonotype was found many times. The chain couples TRBV6-5 to TRBJ1-5; D ambiguous. Trimming shortened V by 0 bases and J by 0 bases, and 6 bases separated the two germline ends. In germline, CDR1 is MNHEY, CDR2 SVGAGI. The CDR3 loop spans 15 amino acids. DNA for the CDR3: TGTGCCAGCAGTTACTCGGGTAATAGCAATCAGCCCCAGCATTTT. This encodes CASSYSGNSNQPQHF.

The sample holds many counts of this clonotype. The chain has TRBV6-2 or TRBV6-3 and TRBJ2-2, with 8 bases identical to TRBD2. The CDR3 extends over 17 amino acids. V was pared by 4 bases and J by 0 bases, with 7 bases of the junction left unmatched. The germline V gene has CDR1 MNHEY and CDR2 SVGEGT. The CDR3 bases are TGTGCCAGCAGTTTCCCAGCGGGGGTCTCGAACACCGGGGAGCTGTTTTTT. Translation gives CASSFPAGVSNTGELFF.

As DNA, the CDR3 is TGTGCCAGTAGTGTACAGGGTACTGAAGCTTTCTTT. Translation: CASSVQGTEAFF. The chain uses TRBV19 and TRBJ1-1; D might be TRBD1 (6 bases). The germline V gene has CDR1 LNHDA and CDR2 SQIVND (reference sequence). There are 12 residues in the CDR3. The V gene lost 5 bases and the J gene lost 5 bases, with 9 bases spanning the gap.

This clonotype has at least ten counts. The J gene is TRBJ1-1, the V gene TRBV6-6, with D tentatively TRBD1 (6 bases). CDR1 is MNHNY and CDR2 is SVGAGI in the germline V gene (reference sequence). The CDR3 runs 15 residues. Trimming removed 4 bases from V and 1 base from J, with 13 bases in between. CDR3 sequence reads: CASSSRGGPNTEAFF. The CDR3 nucleotides read TGTGCCAGCAGTTCTAGGGGGGGACCGAACACTGAAGCTTTCTTT.

This clonotype has ten or more counts. The genes are TRBV12-3 or TRBV12-4 and TRBJ1-1; D possibly corresponds to TRBD1 (6 bases). V lost 7 bases to trimming and J lost 9 bases, with 12 bases between them. The CDR3 loop spans 11 amino acids. CDR3 in amino acids: CASNSGGKAFF. CDR3 bases: TGTGCCAGCAATTCGGGGGGCAAAGCTTTCTTT.

This clonotype was counted many times. The V and J genes are TRBV7-2 and TRBJ2-7, with 10 bases lining up with TRBD1. The CDR3 runs to 14 residues. V gave up 0 bases and J gave up 6 bases; unmatched junction bases: 2. Germline values: CDR1 SGHTA, CDR2 FQGNSA. This chain's CDR3 is CASSLARTGGEQYF. Written as DNA, the CDR3 is TGTGCCAGCAGCTTAGCTAGGACAGGGGGCGAGCAGTACTTC.

By sample share, this clonotype is medium-sized (0.01 to 0.1%). V and J are TRBV12-3 or TRBV12-4 and TRBJ2-5; the D is unclear. The V and J ends lost 2 bases and 5 bases respectively, with 3 bases between them. CDR3 length: 11 residues. The chain's CDR3 is CASSLRETQYF. The CDR3 DNA is TGTGCCAGCAGTTTACGGGAGACCCAGTACTTC.